The 25 T cell receptor beta chains given below trace back to one sample, sequenced in a study of technical replicates of blood from several donors. Generated by immunoSEQ multiplex PCR, the TCRdb table keeps only in-frame clones and is missing some. In the table there are 85,000 to 100,000 clones, 95% of which are singletons. The sequenced sample consisted of T cells isolated from PBMCs. The receptors derive from a human donor in good health.

This chain uses TRBV11-2 with TRBJ2-7; TRBD2 might be the D (5 bases). The V end was cut by 7 bases, the J end by 1 base, with 17 bases between. Germline CDR1 reads SGHAT; CDR2 reads FQNNGV. This CDR3 has 15 amino acids. Here the CDR3 DNA reads TGTGCCAGCAATTTCGGGCACGGGGAGTCCTACGAGCAGTACTTC. Amino acid sequence: CASNFGHGESYEQYF.

J is TRBJ1-2 and V is TRBV14; TRBD1 is a possible D gene (6 bases). This CDR3 is 15 amino acids long. Between the trimmed V and J ends, which lost 5 bases and 3 bases, there was a span of 16 bases. Germline loops: CDR1 SGHDN, CDR2 FVKESK. This chain's CDR3 is CASSYGQGFHYGYTF. DNA for the CDR3: TGTGCCAGCAGCTACGGGCAGGGGTTCCACTATGGCTACACCTTC.

The V gene is TRBV11-2, the J gene TRBJ2-7; TRBD1 matches at 7 bases. Germline V gives CDR1 SGHAT, CDR2 FQNNGV. The CDR3 consists of 16 residues. The ends lost 6 bases at V and 2 bases at J; junction bases unmatched: 13. The CDR3 sequence: CASRYAGRDSTYEQYF. The CDR3 DNA is TGTGCCAGCAGATACGCCGGACGGGACAGCACCTACGAGCAGTACTTC.

The rearrangement joins TRBV7-2 to TRBJ2-5; D is uncertain. The length of the CDR3 is 14 residues. Trimming took 5 bases from V and 5 from J, leaving 15 bases between them. The V gene's germline CDR1 is SGHTA and CDR2 FQGNSA. The CDR3 protein is CASSLLLWQETQYF. CDR3 bases: TGTGCCAGCAGCCTTCTCTTATGGCAGGAGACCCAGTACTTC. Filled out from reference TRBV7-2 and TRBJ2-5, the complete variable domain reads GAGVSQSPSNKVTEKGKDVELRCDPISGHTALYWYRQSLGQGLEFLIYFQGNSAPDKSGLPSDRFSAERTGGSVSTLTIQRTQQEDSAVYLCASSLLLWQETQYFGPGTRLLVL.

The V and J genes are TRBV6-1 and TRBJ2-2; D perhaps matches TRBD1 (6 bases). Trimming removed 11 bases from V and 3 bases from J, with 16 bases in between. The germline V gene has CDR1 MNHNS and CDR2 SASEGT. The length of the CDR3 is 14 residues. CDR3 sequence reads: CAGRTGIYTGELFF. The CDR3 DNA is TGTGCCGGTCGAACAGGGATTTACACCGGGGAGCTGTTTTTT.

V is TRBV27 and J is TRBJ2-5, with D hard to call. V dropped 3 bases and J dropped 1 base, with 6 bases sitting between them. CDR1 and CDR2 (germline): MNHEY, SMNVEV (reference sequence). The length of the CDR3 is 13 residues. The CDR3 DNA reads TGTGCCAGCAGTTTGAGCCTCCAAGAGACCCAGTACTTC. It codes for CASSLSLQETQYF.

The chain has TRBV6-1 and TRBJ2-2; the D is unclear. Germline values: CDR1 MNHNS, CDR2 SASEGT. Trimming left V 4 bases short and J 3 bases short, with 6 bases between. The CDR3 loop spans 13 amino acids. The CDR3 DNA follows: TGTGCCAGCAGTGCAATTTACACCGGGGAGCTGTTTTTT. Translated: CASSAIYTGELFF.

The V and J genes are TRBV5-4 and TRBJ2-7, with D possibly being TRBD1 (5 bases). Trimming removed 0 bases at V and 6 bases at J, with 7 bases between. The length of the CDR3 is 12 residues. Germline assignment: CDR1 SGHNT and CDR2 YYREEE (reference sequence). CDR3 sequence: CASSLVGAEQYF. The CDR3 bases are TGTGCCAGCAGCTTGGTAGGGGCCGAGCAGTACTTC.

This clone was counted once. As DNA, the CDR3 is TGTGCCAGCAGCCCCCGGTTAACTACCGCCTACGAGCAGTACTTC. This translates into CASSPRLTTAYEQYF. The chain recombines TRBV9 with TRBJ2-7; D call uncertain. The V end was cut by 4 bases, the J end by 2 bases, with 16 bases between. This CDR3 comprises 15 residues. In germline, CDR1 is SGDLS, CDR2 YYNGEE. Full variable domain (missing parts from reference TRBV9 and TRBJ2-7): DSGVTQTPKHLITATGQRVTLRCSPRSGDLSVYWYQQSLDQGLQFLIQYYNGEERAKGNILERFSAQQFPDLHSELNLSSLELGDSALYFCASSPRLTTAYEQYFGPGTRLTVT.

The chain links TRBV10-3 to TRBJ2-3; tentatively, D is TRBD2 (7 bases). CDR1 ENHRY and CDR2 SYGVKD come from the germline V gene. Trimming took 9 bases from V and 1 from J, leaving 11 bases between them. The CDR3 consists of 13 residues. The CDR3 DNA is TGTGCCATTCACGGGGGGCGCACAGATACGCAGTATTTT. Translating gives CAIHGGRTDTQYF.

V usage is TRBV28 and J usage is TRBJ1-2; 7 bases match TRBD1. Germline V gives CDR1 MDHEN, CDR2 SYDVKM. CDR3 size: 14 residues. The V gene end was trimmed by 2 bases and the J gene end by 6 bases; junction bases not matched to a gene: 6. This CDR3 is CASSLTGAEDGYTF. The CDR3 nucleotides are TGTGCCAGCAGTTTAACAGGGGCGGAGGATGGCTACACCTTC.

Written as DNA, the CDR3 is TGTGCCAGCAGCCCCCAGACAGTATCCTACGAGCAGTACTTC. It specifies CASSPQTVSYEQYF. The rearrangement uses TRBV2 and TRBJ2-7; D is possibly TRBD1 (5 bases). Germline CDR1 reads SNHLY; CDR2 reads FYNNEI. Trimming took off 6 bases at V and 1 base at J, with 13 bases between the two ends. This CDR3 region has 14 residues. Supplemented by reference TRBV2 and TRBJ2-7, the full variable domain reads EPEVTQTPSHQVTQMGQEVILRCVPISNHLYFYWYRQILGQKVEFLVSFYNNEISEKSEIFDDQFSVERPDGSNFTLKIRSTKLEDSAMYFCASSPQTVSYEQYFGPGTRLTVT.

The CDR3 nucleotides read TGTGCCAGCAGCTCCTTTTCGGAAAAACTGTTTTTT. Its translation: CASSSFSEKLFF. V is TRBV28 and J is TRBJ1-4; D is undetermined. Germline V lookup: CDR1 MDHEN, CDR2 SYDVKM. Trimming took 6 bases from V and 8 from J, leaving 10 bases between them. The CDR3 runs to 12 residues.

The rearrangement links TRBV6-5 to TRBJ1-1; TRBD1 might be the D (5 bases). The CDR3 is made up of 14 amino acids. V lost 6 bases, J lost 7 bases, and 18 bases lay in between. The germline V gene has CDR1 MNHEY and CDR2 SVGAGI. CDR3 DNA: TGTGCCAGCAGCTCAGGGACGGGGAGGGATGAAGCTTTCTTT. It translates to CASSSGTGRDEAFF.

Written as DNA, the CDR3 is TGTGCCAGCAGTGAGGAGGGTAATTCACCCCTCCACTTT. This translates into CASSEEGNSPLHF. J is TRBJ1-6 and V is TRBV2; D unclear. The CDR3 is 13 residues long. V lost 3 bases and J lost 6, with 6 bases in between. Germline lookup yields CDR1 SNHLY and CDR2 FYNNEI.

The rearrangement joins TRBV18 to TRBJ1-4; D may be TRBD1 (6 bases). CDR1 KGHSH and CDR2 LQKENI come from the germline V gene. With 3 bases removed from V and 0 bases from J, the gap between germline ends came to 11 bases. The CDR3 sequence is 16 residues long. This CDR3 reads CASSPRGQPTNEKLFF. CDR3 bases: TGTGCCAGCTCACCCCGAGGACAGCCAACTAATGAAAAACTGTTTTTT.

In DNA form, the CDR3 reads TGTGCCAGTAGTTGGGTACAGGGGGGCAATCAGCCCCAGCATTTT. Protein sequence: CASSWVQGGNQPQHF. V usage is TRBV19 and J usage is TRBJ1-5; 8 positions match TRBD1. The CDR3 spans 15 residues. Losses at the gene ends were 5 bases for V and 2 bases for J; bases not matched to a gene: 5. Germline lookup yields CDR1 LNHDA and CDR2 SQIVND (reference sequence).

The rearrangement joins TRBV30 to TRBJ2-7, with D possibly being TRBD2 (8 bases). The V gene's germline CDR1 is GTSNPN and CDR2 SVGIG (reference sequence). CDR3 size: 16 residues. Trimming removed 8 bases from V and 3 bases from J, with 26 bases in between. The CDR3: CAGQAAGARKSYEQYF. The CDR3 DNA reads TGTGCCGGACAGGCAGCGGGAGCTCGGAAGAGCTACGAGCAGTACTTC. Based on the CDR3 plus reference TRBV30 and TRBJ2-7, the full variable domain is SQTIHQWPATLVQPVGSPLSLECTVEGTSNPNLYWYRQAAGRGLQLLFYSVGIGQISSEVPQNLSASRPQDRQFILSSKKLLLSDSGFYLCAGQAAGARKSYEQYFGPGTRLTVT.

The sample holds one count of this clone. The chain combines TRBV5-1 with TRBJ1-1, with D perhaps matching TRBD1 (6 bases). The V gene lost 2 bases and the J gene lost 7 bases, with 9 bases spanning the gap. CDR1 and CDR2 from the germline V gene are SGHRS and YFSETQ. CDR3 length: 12 amino acids. Here the CDR3 reads CASSFGQYEAFF. For the CDR3, the DNA is TGCGCCAGCAGCTTCGGACAGTATGAAGCTTTCTTT.

The chain employs TRBV11-2 and TRBJ1-2; 11 positions agree with TRBD1. The CDR3 sequence is 15 residues long. With 3 bases clipped from V and 0 bases from J, the junction kept 0 bases outside the gene matches. Per germline, CDR1 SGHAT and CDR2 FQNNGV. The CDR3 is CASSLGQGANYGYTF. CDR3 DNA: TGTGCCAGCAGCTTGGGACAGGGGGCTAACTATGGCTACACCTTC. The variable domain in full, completed from reference TRBV11-2 and TRBJ1-2, reads EAGVAQSPRYKIIEKRQSVAFWCNPISGHATLYWYQQILGQGPKLLIQFQNNGVVDDSQLPKDRFSAERLKGVDSTLKIQPAKLEDSAVYLCASSLGQGANYGYTFGSGTRLTVV.

V gene TRBV13 combines with J gene TRBJ1-3; D ambiguous. This CDR3 region has 18 residues. The germline V gene has CDR1 PRHDT and CDR2 FYEKMQ (reference sequence). The V end lost 0 bases, the J end lost 0 bases, and 15 bases lay between the germline ends. CDR3 sequence (DNA): TGTGCCAGCAGCTTAGGGGAGGGCAATCCCGGCTCTGGAAACACCATATATTTT. Translating it yields CASSLGEGNPGSGNTIYF.

The V call is TRBV13, the J call TRBJ2-3; no firm D call. Trimming removed 3 bases from V and 6 bases from J, with 7 bases in between. This CDR3 is 12 amino acids long. Germline V gene lookup returns CDR1 PRHDT and CDR2 FYEKMQ (reference sequence). In nucleotides, the CDR3 is TGTGCCAGCAGCTTGACTGGTGATACGCAGTATTTT. Residues: CASSLTGDTQYF.

This clone came up once. The chain carries TRBV5-4 and TRBJ1-2, with D maybe TRBD1 (6 bases). Germline V gene lookup returns CDR1 SGHNT and CDR2 YYREEE (reference sequence). V lost 2 bases to trimming and J lost 4 bases, with 12 bases between them. This CDR3 region has 14 residues. CDR3 protein: CASSLQGPIYGYTF. The CDR3 DNA sequence: TGTGCCAGCAGCTTACAGGGCCCAATCTATGGCTACACCTTC.

The chain recombines TRBV5-5 with TRBJ2-1; 8 bases line up with TRBD2. The germline V gene encodes CDR1 SGHKS and CDR2 YYEKEE (reference sequence). The CDR3 covers 16 residues. After removal of 0 bases from V and 4 bases from J, the junction contained 6 bases not matched to a gene. This CDR3 reads CASSLVSGSGYNEQFF. In nucleotides, the CDR3 is TGTGCCAGCAGCTTGGTGAGCGGGAGTGGTTACAATGAGCAGTTCTTC. Supplemented by reference TRBV5-5 and TRBJ2-1, the full variable domain reads DAGVTQSPTHLIKTRGQQVTLRCSPISGHKSVSWYQQVLGQGPQFIFQYYEKEERGRGNFPDRFSARQFPNYSSELNVNALLLGDSALYLCASSLVSGSGYNEQFFGPGTRLTVL.

The V gene is TRBV7-2, the J gene TRBJ1-5; 9 nucleotides match TRBD1. V dropped 3 bases and J dropped 6; count of bases not matched to a gene: 6. From germline, CDR1 is SGHTA and CDR2 FQGNSA. CDR3 length: 15 amino acids. The CDR3 loop reads CASSLGTGPFQPQHF. CDR3 DNA: TGTGCCAGCAGCTTGGGGACAGGGCCTTTTCAGCCCCAGCATTTT.